This is a list of T cell receptor beta chains from one sample in a study of identifying expanded T cells in peripheral blood. The repertoire was sequenced with immunoSEQ multiplex PCR; TCRdb's copy has only in-frame clones and lacks some. The table lists about 100,000 clones, about 89% of them singletons. Sequencing used blood. The receptor source for this set is a person aged 18 to 75 in good health. Both conserved end residues are part of each CDR3. A D gene is named only where the DNA matches it firmly. Size values are once, few and many counts, or a class for expanded clones, and some rows have none.

d_call	j_call	clone_size	v_call	cdr3_nt	cdr3_aa
.	TRBJ2-5	.	TRBV7-9	TGTGCCAGCAGCCCGCCCGGACTATCACAAGAGACCCAGTACTTC	CASSPPGLSQETQYF
.	TRBJ2-1	.	TRBV4-3	TGCGCCAGCAGCCAAGCGGCTGGGGGATCCTACAATGAGCAGTTCTTC	CASSQAAGGSYNEQFF
TRBD1	TRBJ2-5	.	TRBV5-1	TGCGCCAGCAGCCCGACCGGGGACAGCCAAGAGACCCAGTACTTC	CASSPTGDSQETQYF
TRBD1	TRBJ1-1	.	TRBV11-1	TGTGCCAGCAGACCCGCCGGGACAGGTGCGAACACTGAAGCTTTCTTT	CASRPAGTGANTEAFF
TRBD1	TRBJ2-3	.	TRBV2	TGTGCCAGCAGTGAAGAGCGGCAGGGGGCAGATACGCAGTATTTT	CASSEERQGADTQYF
.	TRBJ2-7	.	TRBV5-1	TGCGCCAGCAGTCTTGGGGCAGGTTCCTACGAGCAGTACTTC	CASSLGAGSYEQYF
.	TRBJ1-1	.	TRBV6-5	TGTGCCAGCAGTGGTTCATGGCCTGAAGCTTTCTTT	CASSGSWPEAFF
.	TRBJ2-7	.	TRBV30	TGTGCCTGGAGTGGACAGCACCTTGGGGGGATCGAGCAGTACTTC	CAWSGQHLGGIEQYF
.	TRBJ1-2	.	TRBV9	TGTGCCAGCAGCGTATACGGGGGTGAAGGCTACACCTTC	CASSVYGGEGYTF
.	TRBJ2-5	.	TRBV7-7	TGTGCCAGCAGCTTAGGTGGGGGCCAAGAGACCCAGTACTTC	CASSLGGGQETQYF
.	TRBJ2-7	.	TRBV5-4	TGTGCCAGCAGTAAAGACGCCAGTTACGAGCAGTACTTC	CASSKDASYEQYF
.	TRBJ1-1	.	TRBV4-1	TGCGCCAGCAGCCCCGCCCTTCAGGCGCCTGAAGCTTTCTTT	CASSPALQAPEAFF
.	TRBJ2-7	once	TRBV23-1	TGCGCCAGCAGTCATCGGGACACGAGATCCTACGAGCAGTACTTC	CASSHRDTRSYEQYF
TRBD1	TRBJ1-6	.	TRBV7-2	TGTGCCAGCAGCACCCAGACAGGGGGGAATTCACCCCTCCACTTT	CASSTQTGGNSPLHF
.	TRBJ1-3	.	TRBV10-2	TGCGCCAGCAGTGGTAACACTCCCGGGAGAAACACCATATATTTT	CASSGNTPGRNTIYF
.	TRBJ2-5	.	TRBV7-6	TGTGCCAGCAGCCCTGATGGGAGGCCCAGGACCCAGTACTTC	CASSPDGRPRTQYF
.	TRBJ2-2	.	TRBV7-2	TGTGCCAGCACCCTGAAACAGGGAAACACCGGGGAGCTGTTTTTT	CASTLKQGNTGELFF
.	TRBJ1-3	.	TRBV6-6	TGTGCCAGCAGTGTTAACTCTGGAAACACCATATATTTT	CASSVNSGNTIYF
TRBD1	TRBJ1-2	.	TRBV5-1	TGCGCCAGCACCGCTATTCCCGGGACAGGGAACTATGGCTACACCTTC	CASTAIPGTGNYGYTF
.	TRBJ2-6	.	TRBV6-6	TGTGCCACACCGGGCCGGGGTGGATCTGGGGCCAACGTCCTGACTTTC	CATPGRGGSGANVLTF
.	TRBJ1-2	.	TRBV7-6	TGTGCCAGCAGCTTATTTTCGGGAGGTCAGAGCTATGGCTACACCTTC	CASSLFSGGQSYGYTF